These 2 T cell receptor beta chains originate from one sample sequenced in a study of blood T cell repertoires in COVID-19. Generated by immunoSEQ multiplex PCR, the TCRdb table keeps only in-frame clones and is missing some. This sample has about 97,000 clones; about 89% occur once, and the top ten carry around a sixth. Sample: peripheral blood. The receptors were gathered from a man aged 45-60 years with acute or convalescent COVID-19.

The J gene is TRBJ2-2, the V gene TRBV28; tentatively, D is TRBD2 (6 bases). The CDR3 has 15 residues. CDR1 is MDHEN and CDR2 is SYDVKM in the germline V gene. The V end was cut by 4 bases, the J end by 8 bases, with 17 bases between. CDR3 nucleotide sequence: TGTGCCAGCAGTTCCCGAGGAGGGATATCAGGGGAGCTGTTTTTT. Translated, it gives CASSSRGGISGELFF.

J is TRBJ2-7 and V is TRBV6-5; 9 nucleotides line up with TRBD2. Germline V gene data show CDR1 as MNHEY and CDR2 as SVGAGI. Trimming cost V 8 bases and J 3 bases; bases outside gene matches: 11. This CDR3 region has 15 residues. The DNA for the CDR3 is TGTGCCAGCCGGGAGGGTCTAGCGGGGCTCTACGAGCAGTACTTC. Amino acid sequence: CASREGLAGLYEQYF.